This note documents a single T cell receptor (beta chain) sequence. This sample stems from a study of shared clonotypes between healthy human individuals. The naive CD8 subset, CD45RO-negative cells positively selected for CCR7, excluded terminally differentiated effector memory CD45RA+ cells. CDR3 size: 15 residues. Looked up from germline, CDR1 is WNHNN and CDR2 is SYGVQD (reference sequence). The V and J ends lost 6 bases and 7 bases, in that order; junction bases with no gene match: 6. Data came from immunoSEQ multiplex PCR; TCRdb stores just in-frame clones and leaves some out. This repertoire shows about 2.2 million clones, 90% to 95% found once; its top ten account for more than 1.5%.

Sequencing used naive CD8+ T cells from PBMCs. The chain is built from TRBV10-1 and TRBJ2-1; 13 bases are a match to TRBD2. This TCR was sampled from a man between 18 and 35 years old in good health. Some clones in this sample may be carry-over from other donors' samples. CDR3 sequence: CASSGKTSGRNEQFF. CDR3 DNA: TGCGCCAGCAGCGGCAAGACTAGCGGGAGGAATGAGCAGTTCTTC.